This T cell receptor (beta chain) was recovered during a study of T cells in localized non-small cell lung cancer. The assay was immunoSEQ multiplex PCR, and TCRdb's table has in-frame clones only and misses some. The table records 61,000 or so clones, roughly 89% of them present only once. V was clipped by 4 bases and J by 7 bases; unmatched bases: 9. This CDR3 has 15 amino acids. Germline lookup yields CDR1 SGHNT and CDR2 YYREEE (reference sequence). This sample comprised peripheral blood, obtained before any cancer treatment. The TCR comes from a woman aged 40-69 years with stage I lung adenocarcinoma. V usage is TRBV5-4 and J usage is TRBJ2-3; 10 positions match TRBD1. CDR3 amino acids: CASSPPGQGTNTQYF. Here the CDR3 DNA reads TGTGCCAGCAGCCCCCCGGGACAGGGGACGAATACGCAGTATTTT.